This passage covers 24 T cell receptor beta chains from one sample sequenced in a study of blood T cell repertoires in COVID-19. The table came from immunoSEQ multiplex PCR; TCRdb's copy has only in-frame clones and leaves some out. The profile shows 120,000 or so clones, almost 90% of them singletons. Material for sequencing was peripheral blood. All receptors derive from a woman in her fifties or sixties with active or convalescent COVID-19.

The chain has TRBV5-8 and TRBJ2-5; 14 nucleotides align to TRBD2. The V segment lost 4 bases and the J segment 3 bases; nucleotides outside the gene matches: 2. The CDR3 length is 15 residues. CDR1 is SGHTS, CDR2 YDEGEE, per germline. The CDR3 coding sequence is TGTGCCAGCAGCCAGGGACTAGCGGGAGAAGAGACCCAGTACTTC. Encoded protein: CASSQGLAGEETQYF.

J is TRBJ2-3 and V is TRBV5-5; TRBD1 aligns across 8 bases. J gave up 3 bases and V 0 bases, and 6 bases lay outside the gene matches. The CDR3 is made up of 16 amino acids. Looked up from germline, CDR1 is SGHKS and CDR2 is YYEKEE (reference sequence). In nucleotides, the CDR3 is TGTGCCAGCAGCTTGGCTAGGACAGGGATAACAGATACGCAGTATTTT. Its translation: CASSLARTGITDTQYF.

This clone was counted between two and nine times. The genes are TRBV7-9 and TRBJ2-2, with TRBD2 identical over 11 bases. J was trimmed by 6 bases and V by 0 bases; bases with no gene match: 0. Germline V gives CDR1 SEHNR, CDR2 FQNEAQ (reference sequence). The CDR3 extends over 15 amino acids. In DNA form, the CDR3 reads TGTGCCAGCAGCTTAGCGGGACTAGCGGCCGGGGAGCTGTTTTTT. Its translation is CASSLAGLAAGELFF. Full variable domain (missing parts from reference TRBV7-9 and TRBJ2-2): DTGVSQNPRHKITKRGQNVTFRCDPISEHNRLYWYRQTLGQGPEFLTYFQNEAQLEKSRLLSDRFSAERPKGSFSTLEIQRTEQGDSAMYLCASSLAGLAAGELFFGEGSRLTVL.

This clone was detected ten times or more. The V gene is TRBV7-3, the J gene TRBJ2-2, with D tentatively TRBD2 (7 bases). The CDR3 has 15 amino acids. The germline V and J ends were trimmed by 7 bases and 4 bases, with 16 bases remaining between them. CDR1 and CDR2 (germline): SGHTA, FQGTGA. The CDR3 bases are TGTGCCAGCACCGTTCGAGGGGGGGGCACCGGGGAGCTGTTTTTT. Its translation is CASTVRGGGTGELFF.

This clone appeared a few times. The chain couples TRBV6-5 to TRBJ1-1; 8 bases align to TRBD1. With 3 bases clipped from V and 7 bases from J, the junction kept 4 bases outside the gene matches. The CDR3 length is 13 residues. Germline CDR1 reads MNHEY; CDR2 reads SVGAGI. CDR3 loop: CASSYLGTGEAFF. Written as DNA, the CDR3 is TGTGCCAGCAGTTATCTCGGGACAGGTGAAGCTTTCTTT.

CDR3: CASSIGGFARELFF. The CDR3 bases are TGTGCCAGTAGTATAGGGGGCTTCGCGAGAGAGCTGTTTTTT. The chain recombines TRBV19 with TRBJ2-2; the D gene is possibly TRBD1 (5 bases). Germline values: CDR1 LNHDA, CDR2 SQIVND (reference sequence). This CDR3 spans 14 amino acids. Deletions cut 1 base from V and 11 bases from J, with 14 bases between.

The chain has TRBV4-3 and TRBJ2-1; D ambiguous. The CDR3 extends over 16 amino acids. Germline-derived CDR1 and CDR2 are LGHNA and YSLEER. Trimming left V 0 bases short and J 6 bases short, with 15 bases between. CDR3 region: CASSQELRLTANEQFF. The CDR3 DNA reads as TGCGCCAGCAGCCAAGAGCTCCGCCTAACCGCCAATGAGCAGTTCTTC.

There are a few counts of this clone. The chain employs TRBV7-9 and TRBJ2-7; 8 bases line up with TRBD1. The ends lost 5 bases at V and 3 bases at J; junction bases unmatched: 12. There are 16 residues in the CDR3. The germline V gene has CDR1 SEHNR and CDR2 FQNEAQ (reference sequence). The CDR3 DNA sequence: TGTGCCAGCAGCGCCGCCGGGGACAGGTGGAGCTACGAGCAGTACTTC. It yields the protein CASSAAGDRWSYEQYF.

The chain combines TRBV2 with TRBJ2-7; TRBD1 is a possible D gene (6 bases). Germline V gene sequence: CDR1 SNHLY, CDR2 FYNNEI. V was pared by 11 bases and J by 4 bases, with 15 bases between. This CDR3 region has 12 residues. The CDR3 DNA reads TGTGCCGGGTCTTTAACAGGGTACGAGCAGTACTTC. It is translated as CAGSLTGYEQYF.

The chain combines TRBV4-3 with TRBJ1-3, with 8 nucleotides matching TRBD1. This CDR3 has 15 residues. Germline loops: CDR1 LGHNA, CDR2 YSLEER. V trimming: 4 bases; J trimming: 4 bases; junction bases outside the gene matches: 6. CDR3 amino acids: CASSRDRGPGNTIYF. CDR3 coding DNA: TGCGCCAGCAGCCGAGACAGGGGACCCGGAAACACCATATATTTT.

The V call is TRBV18, the J call TRBJ2-7, with 7 bases lining up with TRBD2. The CDR3 extends over 13 amino acids. V shed 7 bases, J shed 6 bases, and the junction held 9 bases outside the gene matches. Germline V gene sequence: CDR1 KGHSH, CDR2 LQKENI. CDR3: CASYGAGDVEQYF. The DNA for the CDR3 is TGTGCCAGCTACGGGGCGGGAGATGTCGAGCAGTACTTC.

This chain links TRBV7-9 with TRBJ2-7; 8 nucleotides match TRBD2. V dropped 5 bases and J dropped 4; count of bases not matched to a gene: 13. This CDR3 spans 16 amino acids. Germline loops: CDR1 SEHNR, CDR2 FQNEAQ (reference sequence). CDR3 amino acids: CASSPGGGRGVYEQYF. The CDR3 DNA follows: TGTGCCAGCAGCCCCGGGGGGGGTAGAGGGGTTTACGAGCAGTACTTC.

V and J are TRBV6-4 and TRBJ2-6, with TRBD1 matching 10 bases. After removal of 6 bases from V and 0 bases from J, the junction contained 5 bases not matched to a gene. CDR3 length equals 17 residues. Germline lookup yields CDR1 MRHNA and CDR2 SNTAGT. This CDR3 reads CASSPGTGVSGANVLTF. The CDR3 DNA is TGTGCCAGCAGCCCCGGGACAGGGGTCTCTGGGGCCAACGTCCTGACTTTC.

This clone was recorded only once. V gene TRBV21-1 combines with J gene TRBJ1-2; the D segment call TRBD1 is taken from the table without a DNA check. TRBV21-1 is a pseudogene segment. There are 15 residues in the CDR3. CDR3 sequence (DNA): TGTGCCAGCAGCAAAGCGATGGGGCGAAGGGATGGCTACACCTTC. It translates to CASSKAMGRRDGYTF.

This chain connects TRBV27 to TRBJ1-1; TRBD1 is a possible D gene (6 bases). This CDR3 region has 13 residues. The V end was cut by 3 bases, the J end by 5 bases, with 10 bases between. The germline gives CDR1 MNHEY, CDR2 SMNVEV (reference sequence). CDR3 sequence reads: CASSFSGETEAFF. The DNA of the CDR3 is TGTGCCAGCAGTTTTTCAGGGGAAACTGAAGCTTTCTTT.

The gene calls are TRBV5-6 and TRBJ1-1; perhaps TRBD1 as D (5 bases). This CDR3 has 14 amino acids. Germline CDR1 SGHDT, CDR2 YYEEEE. Trimming left V 4 bases short and J 1 base short, with 11 bases between. In DNA, the CDR3 is TGTGCCAGCAGCACCTACGACAGGAACACTGAAGCTTTCTTT. It codes for CASSTYDRNTEAFF.

V and J are TRBV5-1 and TRBJ2-3; 9 bases fit TRBD2. V was pared by 0 bases and J by 4 bases, with 3 bases of the junction left unmatched. CDR1 is SGHRS and CDR2 is YFSETQ in the germline V gene. CDR3 length equals 15 residues. The CDR3 region has the DNA TGCGCCAGCAGCTTGGGCGGGAGGGTCGCAGATACGCAGTATTTT. Translation gives CASSLGGRVADTQYF.

This clone was observed a single time. V gene TRBV27 combines with J gene TRBJ1-5, with TRBD1 as a possible D gene (5 bases). Trimming cost V 5 bases and J 5 bases, with 13 bases left between them. The CDR3 totals 14 residues. Germline V gene sequence: CDR1 MNHEY, CDR2 SMNVEV (reference sequence). This CDR3 is CASSKGSGYQPQHF. As DNA, the CDR3 is TGTGCCAGCAGTAAGGGGTCAGGTTATCAGCCCCAGCATTTT.

The chain is built from TRBV19 and TRBJ1-6; 10 nucleotides match TRBD1. The CDR3 extends over 16 amino acids. J was trimmed by 10 bases and V by 3 bases; bases with no gene match: 9. The germline gives CDR1 LNHDA, CDR2 SQIVND (reference sequence). The CDR3 is CASSMTRDRGKSPLHF. As DNA, the CDR3 is TGTGCCAGTAGTATGACGCGGGACAGGGGAAAATCACCCCTCCACTTT.

The V and J genes are TRBV7-9 and TRBJ1-1, with a tentative D call TRBD1 (5 bases). The germline gives CDR1 SEHNR, CDR2 FQNEAQ (reference sequence). This CDR3 region has 16 residues. The V end was cut by 10 bases, the J end by 0 bases, with 21 bases between. This chain's CDR3 is CATPHPGGTMNTEAFF. CDR3 in DNA: TGTGCCACCCCCCACCCGGGGGGAACTATGAACACTGAAGCTTTCTTT.

This clone was detected only a few times. The V call is TRBV4-1, the J call TRBJ2-2, with D unresolved. The germline gives CDR1 MGHRA, CDR2 YSYEKL. V lost 0 bases to trimming and J lost 3 bases, with 14 bases between them. The CDR3 spans 17 residues. Written as DNA, the CDR3 is TGCGCCAGCAGCCAAGAGACGCGACCCCGGGACACCGGGGAGCTGTTTTTT. This sequence encodes CASSQETRPRDTGELFF.

The chain carries TRBV3-1 (or the pseudogene TRBV3-2) and TRBJ2-7, with D possibly matching TRBD2 (5 bases). In germline, CDR1 is LGHDT, CDR2 YNNKEL (reference sequence). CDR3 length: 17 amino acids. The germline V and J ends were trimmed by 1 base and 2 bases, with 18 bases remaining between them. In nucleotides, the CDR3 is TGTGCCAGCAGCCAAGCCTCGCGGGCCTCATGGGCCTACGAGCAGTACTTC. Translated: CASSQASRASWAYEQYF.

On this clone: Additional DNA sequences in this sample encode the identical CDR3. This chain joins TRBV4-2 and TRBJ1-2, with D unclear. V gave up 0 bases and J gave up 3 bases, with 8 bases separating them. In germline, CDR1 is LGHNA, CDR2 YNFKEQ. The CDR3 loop spans 14 amino acids. CDR3 coding DNA: TGTGCCAGCAGCCAAGATGCGGGCGACTATGGCTACACCTTC. Its protein product is CASSQDAGDYGYTF.

This rearrangement joins TRBV6-2 or TRBV6-3 to TRBJ2-7; TRBD2 might be the D (6 bases). Trimming left V 0 bases short and J 4 bases short, with 16 bases between. This CDR3 comprises 16 residues. The V gene's germline CDR1 is MNHEY and CDR2 SVGEGT. The CDR3: CASSYSLIGGKYEQYF. CDR3 in DNA: TGTGCCAGCAGTTACTCCCTTATCGGCGGGAAATACGAGCAGTACTTC.